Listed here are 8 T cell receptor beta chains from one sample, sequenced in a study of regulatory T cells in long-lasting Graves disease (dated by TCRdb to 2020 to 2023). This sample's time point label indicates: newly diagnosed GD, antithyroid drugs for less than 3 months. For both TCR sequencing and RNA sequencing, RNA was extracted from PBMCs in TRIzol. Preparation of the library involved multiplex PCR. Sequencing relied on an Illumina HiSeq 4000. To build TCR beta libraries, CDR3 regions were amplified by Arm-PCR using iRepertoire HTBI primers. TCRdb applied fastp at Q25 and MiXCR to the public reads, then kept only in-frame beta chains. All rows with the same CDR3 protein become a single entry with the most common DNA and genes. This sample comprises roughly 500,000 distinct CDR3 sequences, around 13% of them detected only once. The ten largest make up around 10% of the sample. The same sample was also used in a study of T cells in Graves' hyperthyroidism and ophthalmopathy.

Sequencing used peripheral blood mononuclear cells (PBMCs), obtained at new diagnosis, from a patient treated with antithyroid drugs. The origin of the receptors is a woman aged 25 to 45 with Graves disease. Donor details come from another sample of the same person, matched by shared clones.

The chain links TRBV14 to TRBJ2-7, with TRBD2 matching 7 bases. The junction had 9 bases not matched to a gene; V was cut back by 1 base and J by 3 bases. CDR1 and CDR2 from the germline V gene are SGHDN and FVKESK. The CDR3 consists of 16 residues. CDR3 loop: CASSQGGGSWFYEQYF. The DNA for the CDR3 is TGTGCCAGCAGCCAAGGGGGAGGGAGTTGGTTCTACGAGCAGTACTTC.

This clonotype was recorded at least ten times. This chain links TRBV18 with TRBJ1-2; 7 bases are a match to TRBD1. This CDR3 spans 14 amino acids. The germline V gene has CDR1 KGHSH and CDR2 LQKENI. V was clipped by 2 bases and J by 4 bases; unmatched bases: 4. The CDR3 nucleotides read TGTGCCAGCTCACCAGACAGGGCATCCTATGGCTACACCTTC. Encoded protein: CASSPDRASYGYTF.

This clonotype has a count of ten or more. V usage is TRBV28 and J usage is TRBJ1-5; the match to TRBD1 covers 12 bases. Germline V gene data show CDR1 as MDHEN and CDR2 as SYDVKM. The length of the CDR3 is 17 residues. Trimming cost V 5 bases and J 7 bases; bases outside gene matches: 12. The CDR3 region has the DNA TGTGCCAGCAGTCCGTCCCTGAGGGACAGGGGGCGACAGCCCCAGCATTTT. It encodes CASSPSLRDRGRQPQHF.

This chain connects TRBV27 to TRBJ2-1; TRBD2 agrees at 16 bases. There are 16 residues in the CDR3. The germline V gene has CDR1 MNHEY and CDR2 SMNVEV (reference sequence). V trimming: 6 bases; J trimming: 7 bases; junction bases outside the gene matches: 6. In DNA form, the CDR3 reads TGTGCCAGCAGGGGACTAGCGGGAGGGCCAAGGAATGAGCAGTTCTTC. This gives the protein CASRGLAGGPRNEQFF.

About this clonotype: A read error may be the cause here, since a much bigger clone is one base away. The CDR3 DNA reads TGTGCCAGCAGCCCCCCGCGGTACCCCTACAATGAGCAGTACTTC. Amino acid sequence: CASSPPRYPYNEQYF. This chain joins TRBV12-3 or TRBV12-4 and TRBJ2-4; D is ambiguous. CDR3 length: 15 amino acids. V was pared by 6 bases and J by 13 bases, with 25 bases between.

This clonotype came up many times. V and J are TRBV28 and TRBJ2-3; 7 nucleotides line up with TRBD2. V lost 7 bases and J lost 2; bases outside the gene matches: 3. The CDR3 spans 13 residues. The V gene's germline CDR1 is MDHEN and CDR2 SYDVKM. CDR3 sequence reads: CASTSGLTDTQYF. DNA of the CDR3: TGTGCCAGCACTAGCGGCCTCACAGATACGCAGTATTTT.

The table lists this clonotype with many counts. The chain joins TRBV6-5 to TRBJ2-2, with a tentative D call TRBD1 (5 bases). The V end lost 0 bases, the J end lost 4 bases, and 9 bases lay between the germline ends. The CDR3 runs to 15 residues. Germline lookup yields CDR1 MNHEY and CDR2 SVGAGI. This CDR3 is CASSYSRQSTGELFF. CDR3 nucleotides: TGTGCCAGCAGTTACTCACGACAGAGCACCGGGGAGCTGTTTTTT.

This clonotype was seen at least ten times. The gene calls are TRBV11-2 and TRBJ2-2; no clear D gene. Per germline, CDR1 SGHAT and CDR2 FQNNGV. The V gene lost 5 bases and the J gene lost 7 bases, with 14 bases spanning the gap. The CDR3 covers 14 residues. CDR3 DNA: TGTGCCAGCAGCCTCCGCGCCCGCGGCGGGGAGCTGTTTTTT. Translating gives CASSLRARGGELFF. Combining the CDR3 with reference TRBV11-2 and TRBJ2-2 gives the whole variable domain EAGVAQSPRYKIIEKRQSVAFWCNPISGHATLYWYQQILGQGPKLLIQFQNNGVVDDSQLPKDRFSAERLKGVDSTLKIQPAKLEDSAVYLCASSLRARGGELFFGEGSRLTVL.